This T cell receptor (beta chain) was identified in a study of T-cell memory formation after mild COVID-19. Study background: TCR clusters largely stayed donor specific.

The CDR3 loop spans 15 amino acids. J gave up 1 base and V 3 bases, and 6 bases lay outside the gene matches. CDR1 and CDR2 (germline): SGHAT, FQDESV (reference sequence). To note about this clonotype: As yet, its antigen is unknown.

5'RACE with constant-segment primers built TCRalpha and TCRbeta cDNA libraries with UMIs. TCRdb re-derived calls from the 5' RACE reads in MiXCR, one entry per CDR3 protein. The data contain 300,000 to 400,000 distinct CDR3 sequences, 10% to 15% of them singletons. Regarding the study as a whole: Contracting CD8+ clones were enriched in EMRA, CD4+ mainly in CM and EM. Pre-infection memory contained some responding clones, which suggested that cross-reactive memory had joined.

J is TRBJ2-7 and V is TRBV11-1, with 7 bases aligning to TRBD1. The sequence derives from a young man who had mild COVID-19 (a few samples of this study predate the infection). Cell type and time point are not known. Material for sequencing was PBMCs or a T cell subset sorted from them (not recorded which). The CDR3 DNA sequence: TGTGCCAGCAGCTTTGGGACAGACGCTTCCTACGAGCAGTACGTC. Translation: CASSFGTDASYEQYV.